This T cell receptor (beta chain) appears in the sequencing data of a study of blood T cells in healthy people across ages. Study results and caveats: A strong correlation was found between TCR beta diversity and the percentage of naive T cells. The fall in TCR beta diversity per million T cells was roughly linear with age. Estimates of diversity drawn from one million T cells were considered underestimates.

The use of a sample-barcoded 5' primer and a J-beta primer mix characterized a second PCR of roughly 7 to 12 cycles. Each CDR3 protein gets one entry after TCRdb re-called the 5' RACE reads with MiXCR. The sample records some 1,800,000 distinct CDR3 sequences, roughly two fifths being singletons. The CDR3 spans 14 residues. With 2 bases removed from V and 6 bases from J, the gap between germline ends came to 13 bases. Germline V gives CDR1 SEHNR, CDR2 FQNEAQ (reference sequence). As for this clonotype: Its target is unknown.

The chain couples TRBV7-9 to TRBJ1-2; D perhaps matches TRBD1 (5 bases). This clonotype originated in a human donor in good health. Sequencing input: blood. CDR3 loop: CASSLKDQGDGYTF. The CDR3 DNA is TGTGCCAGCAGCTTAAAGGACCAGGGAGATGGCTACACCTTC.